The 20 T cell receptor beta chains below were found in one sample sequenced in a study of cytomegalovirus exposure and HLA in healthy donors. Vbeta (60) and Jbeta (13) primers were used in the PCR. The table came from immunoSEQ multiplex PCR; TCRdb's copy has only in-frame clones and leaves some out. This table lists 90,000 to 150,000 clones. Input material: PBMCs. The receptors originated from a young man in good health and CMV-seronegative.

The CDR3 DNA follows: TGTGCCAGCAGCTCGATAGGAGGACAGGGTAACACCGGGGAGCTGTTTTTT. Translating it yields CASSSIGGQGNTGELFF. This chain uses TRBV11-2 with TRBJ2-2; 8 nucleotides match TRBD1. The CDR3 contains 17 residues. The V gene end was trimmed by 4 bases and the J gene end by 2 bases; junction bases not matched to a gene: 9. The germline V gene encodes CDR1 SGHAT and CDR2 FQNNGV.

The chain recombines TRBV28 with TRBJ2-7; D is perhaps TRBD1 (5 bases). This CDR3 region has 11 residues. Germline V lookup: CDR1 MDHEN, CDR2 SYDVKM. The ends were cut back, 8 bases at V and 5 bases at J, with 10 bases in the middle. This CDR3 is CASSEGDEQYF. CDR3 bases: TGTGCCAGCTCTGAAGGGGACGAGCAGTACTTC.

The chain couples TRBV19 to TRBJ1-2; TRBD1 might be the D (5 bases). The CDR3 extends over 14 amino acids. V was trimmed by 10 bases and J by 4 bases, leaving 19 bases between them. Germline CDR1 is LNHDA and CDR2 is SQIVND (reference sequence). The CDR3 is CATPKEEGLYGYTF. The CDR3 nucleotides are TGTGCCACTCCCAAAGAGGAGGGACTCTATGGCTACACCTTC.

V and J are TRBV19 and TRBJ2-3; 7 bases align to TRBD1. CDR3 length: 14 amino acids. The germline V gene encodes CDR1 LNHDA and CDR2 SQIVND (reference sequence). Trimming took 7 bases from V and 4 from J; bases not matched to a gene: 8. The CDR3 DNA is TGTGCCAGTACCGTGACAGGGCAACCAGATACGCAGTATTTT. This translates into CASTVTGQPDTQYF.

The V gene is TRBV18, the J gene TRBJ1-1; D is possibly TRBD1 (6 bases). The germline V gene has CDR1 KGHSH and CDR2 LQKENI. Trimming cost V 6 bases and J 0 bases, with 14 bases left between them. This CDR3 has 15 residues. The CDR3 sequence is CASSVRQAVNTEAFF. The CDR3, as DNA: TGTGCCAGCTCGGTGAGACAGGCGGTGAACACTGAAGCTTTCTTT.

The gene calls are TRBV10-2 and TRBJ1-2; possibly TRBD1 for D (5 bases). CDR3 length: 14 residues. Germline V CDR1 and CDR2: WSHSY, SAAADI. V was clipped by 2 bases and J by 4 bases, with 11 bases between them. The chain's CDR3 is CASSETGLSYGYTF. The CDR3 region has the DNA TGCGCCAGCAGTGAGACGGGACTCTCCTATGGCTACACCTTC.

The chain employs TRBV7-9 and TRBJ2-1, with 12 bases fitting TRBD2. Germline assignment: CDR1 SEHNR and CDR2 FQNEAQ (reference sequence). Losses at the gene ends were 6 bases for V and 7 bases for J; bases not matched to a gene: 16. The CDR3 is 18 amino acids. Here the CDR3 reads CASSLRLAGVFRTNEQFF. The CDR3 region has the DNA TGTGCCAGCAGTCTTCGACTAGCGGGGGTTTTTCGGACGAATGAGCAGTTCTTC.

J is TRBJ1-2 and V is TRBV18, with TRBD1 identical over 9 bases. This CDR3 contains 15 residues. Unmatched junction bases numbered 8, after V lost 2 bases and J lost 7 bases. In germline, CDR1 is KGHSH, CDR2 LQKENI. The CDR3 nucleotides read TGTGCCAGCTCACCATCTAAAACAGGGGGCGGTGGCTACACCTTC. Encoded protein: CASSPSKTGGGGYTF.

The J gene is TRBJ2-3, the V gene TRBV6-1; 11 bases are a match to TRBD2. The V and J ends lost 3 bases and 4 bases, in that order; junction bases with no gene match: 3. Germline CDR1 and CDR2: MNHNS and SASEGT. The CDR3 spans 15 residues. This CDR3 reads CASSETSGNPDTQYF. CDR3 bases: TGTGCCAGCAGTGAGACTAGCGGGAATCCAGATACGCAGTATTTT.

The V gene is TRBV7-2, the J gene TRBJ2-3; possible D gene TRBD1, 6 bases. Between the trimmed V and J ends, which lost 5 bases and 0 bases, there was a span of 15 bases. Germline loops: CDR1 SGHTA, CDR2 FQGNSA. This CDR3 has 16 residues. The CDR3 reads CASSRTTGHSTDTQYF. The CDR3 bases are TGTGCCAGCAGCCGTACTACGGGACATAGCACAGATACGCAGTATTTT.

J is TRBJ2-7 and V is TRBV28, with D tentatively TRBD2 (5 bases). Trimming left V 5 bases short and J 3 bases short, with 11 bases between. This CDR3 comprises 13 residues. The germline gives CDR1 MDHEN, CDR2 SYDVKM. The CDR3 DNA reads TGTGCCAGCAGTCCTCCGGGGATCTACGAGCAGTACTTC. It specifies CASSPPGIYEQYF.

The chain recombines TRBV7-9 with TRBJ1-2, with D perhaps TRBD1 (5 bases). Germline lookup yields CDR1 SEHNR and CDR2 FQNEAQ (reference sequence). The CDR3 runs to 12 residues. V lost 5 bases and J lost 8, with 12 bases in between. CDR3 DNA sequence: TGTGCCAGCAGCAAGGCAGGGTGGGGCTACACCTTC. This encodes CASSKAGWGYTF.

The chain links TRBV27 to TRBJ1-1; 10 positions agree with TRBD1. Trimming at V came to 6 bases and at J to 6 bases, leaving 10 bases not matched to a gene. CDR1 and CDR2 from the germline V gene are MNHEY and SMNVEV (reference sequence). There are 15 residues in the CDR3. CDR3 nucleotides: TGTGCCAGCAGATCTGGGACAGGGGTAAAGGCTGAAGCTTTCTTT. This encodes CASRSGTGVKAEAFF.

This chain connects TRBV5-4 to TRBJ2-2, with D possibly TRBD1 on 6 matching bases. With 3 bases removed from V and 4 bases from J, the gap between germline ends came to 16 bases. Germline assignment: CDR1 SGHNT and CDR2 YYREEE (reference sequence). The CDR3 runs 16 residues. As DNA, the CDR3 is TGTGCCAGCAGCTCCGGGACACATAAAGGCACCGGGGAGCTGTTTTTT. Its protein product is CASSSGTHKGTGELFF.

The chain recombines TRBV2 with TRBJ2-7, with 8 bases aligning to TRBD1. The V gene's germline CDR1 is SNHLY and CDR2 FYNNEI. V trimming: 5 bases; J trimming: 4 bases; junction bases outside the gene matches: 10. The CDR3 covers 15 residues. The CDR3 here is CASSLDGRGPYEQYF. The CDR3, as DNA: TGTGCCAGCAGTTTAGACGGCAGGGGGCCGTACGAGCAGTACTTC. Complete variable domain (other parts from reference TRBV2 and TRBJ2-7): EPEVTQTPSHQVTQMGQEVILRCVPISNHLYFYWYRQILGQKVEFLVSFYNNEISEKSEIFDDQFSVERPDGSNFTLKIRSTKLEDSAMYFCASSLDGRGPYEQYFGPGTRLTVT.

The genes are TRBV14 and TRBJ2-2; possibly TRBD2 for D (6 bases). Trimming left V 6 bases short and J 16 bases short, with 21 bases between. CDR1 and CDR2 from the germline V gene are SGHDN and FVKESK. The CDR3 is 13 amino acids. Written as DNA, the CDR3 is TGTGCCAGCAGTTTCACGTCCTTGGGGGGAGAGTTTTTT. It is translated as CASSFTSLGGEFF.

The chain carries TRBV6-5 and TRBJ2-7, with 12 bases matching TRBD2. Unmatched junction bases numbered 3, after V lost 7 bases and J lost 2 bases. Germline V CDR1 and CDR2: MNHEY, SVGAGI. The CDR3 contains 14 residues. This chain's CDR3 is CASIRTSGAYEQYF. CDR3 nucleotide sequence: TGTGCCAGCATTCGGACTAGCGGGGCCTACGAGCAGTACTTC.

The chain combines TRBV11-2 with TRBJ1-2; D unresolved. The V end was cut by 5 bases, the J end by 8 bases, with 21 bases between. Germline V gene lookup returns CDR1 SGHAT and CDR2 FQNNGV. This CDR3 is 15 amino acids long. The DNA of the CDR3 is TGTGCCAGCAGCCATGAGCTAGTCCAGCCCGCGGGCTACACCTTC. This translates into CASSHELVQPAGYTF. The full variable domain, in which reference TRBV11-2 and TRBJ1-2 provide the parts outside the CDR3, is EAGVAQSPRYKIIEKRQSVAFWCNPISGHATLYWYQQILGQGPKLLIQFQNNGVVDDSQLPKDRFSAERLKGVDSTLKIQPAKLEDSAVYLCASSHELVQPAGYTFGSGTRLTVV.

This chain links TRBV27 with TRBJ2-1; a possible D gene is TRBD2 (6 bases). CDR1 MNHEY and CDR2 SMNVEV come from the germline V gene (reference sequence). The CDR3 covers 13 residues. The V gene lost 1 base and the J gene lost 10 bases, with 11 bases spanning the gap. DNA for the CDR3: TGTGCCAGCAGTTTATGGGAGCGGGCAGAGCAGTTCTTC. Encoded protein: CASSLWERAEQFF.

The chain has TRBV18 and TRBJ1-5; D might be TRBD1 (6 bases). V was trimmed by 3 bases and J by 9 bases, leaving 18 bases between them. The germline V gene has CDR1 KGHSH and CDR2 LQKENI. The CDR3 totals 15 residues. CDR3 DNA: TGTGCCAGCTCACCCAGCCGGGACACCGGCAGGCCCCAGCATTTT. Its protein is CASSPSRDTGRPQHF.